The rows below give T cell receptor beta chains drawn from one sample of a study of blood T cell repertoires in COVID-19. Profiling relied on immunoSEQ multiplex PCR, and the TCRdb table lists in-frame clones only, not all of them. This sample carries over 85,000 clones, 87% of them seen once, and the ten largest clones take roughly 14%. The sample consisted of peripheral blood. These receptors were collected from a male donor with acute or convalescent COVID-19. CDR3s include the opening cysteine and the closing phenylalanine or tryptophan. The D gene is left open where the match is weak. Expanded clones get a size class; other rows say once, few or many, or leave the size out.

d_call | j_call | v_call | clone_size | cdr3_aa | cdr3_nt
. | TRBJ1-1 | TRBV2 | . | CASSFGQVRGTEAFF | TGTGCCAGCAGTTTCGGCCAAGTCAGAGGGACTGAAGCTTTCTTT
. | TRBJ2-2 | TRBV6-5 | once | CASSYSGHNTGELFF | TGTGCCAGCAGTTACTCGGGACATAACACCGGGGAGCTGTTTTTT
TRBD1 | TRBJ1-6 | TRBV18 | . | CASSLNNRGQNSPLHF | TGTGCCAGCTCACTCAACAACAGGGGGCAGAATTCACCCCTCCACTTT
. | TRBJ1-3 | TRBV30 | . | CAWSPSSGNTIYF | TGTGCCTGGAGTCCTAGCTCTGGAAACACCATATATTTT
. | TRBJ2-5 | TRBV11-2 | . | CASSLAMEETQYF | TGTGCCAGCAGCTTAGCCATGGAGGAGACCCAGTACTTC
. | TRBJ1-6 | TRBV9 | . | CASSVGGLPSPLHF | TGTGCCAGCAGCGTAGGAGGGCTGCCTTCACCCCTCCACTTT
TRBD2 | TRBJ2-7 | TRBV7-3 | . | CASSLGTSGEQQYF | TGTGCCAGCAGCTTGGGGACTAGCGGGGAGCAGCAGTACTTC
TRBD2 | TRBJ2-3 | TRBV12-3/TRBV12-4 | . | CASSPAGADTQYF | TGTGCCAGCAGTCCCGCGGGGGCAGATACGCAGTATTTT
TRBD2 | TRBJ2-3 | TRBV9 | . | CASSLGTSGGGTDTQYF | TGTGCCAGCAGCCTCGGGACTAGCGGGGGGGGCACAGATACGCAGTATTTT
. | TRBJ2-5 | TRBV27 | . | CASSSTRTAGETQYF | TGTGCCAGCAGTTCTACCAGGACCGCGGGAGAGACCCAGTACTTC
TRBD1 | TRBJ1-2 | TRBV27 | . | CASSLLRTGINYGYTF | TGTGCCAGCAGTTTATTACGGACAGGGATTAACTATGGCTACACCTTC
. | TRBJ1-6 | TRBV11-2 | . | CASSPRNSPLHF | TGTGCCAGCAGCCCCAGGAATTCACCCCTCCACTTT
. | TRBJ1-6 | TRBV10-3 | . | CATQVGSYNSPLHF | TGTGCCACACAGGTGGGCTCCTATAATTCACCCCTCCACTTT
TRBD1 | TRBJ1-2 | TRBV30 | . | CAWRNGGTGGYGYTF | TGTGCCTGGAGGAACGGGGGGACAGGGGGGTATGGCTACACCTTC
TRBD1 | TRBJ1-4 | TRBV28 | . | CASSSQTGPNEKLFF | TGTGCCAGCAGTTCCCAGACAGGGCCTAATGAAAAACTGTTTTTT
TRBD1 | TRBJ1-6 | TRBV5-4 | . | CASSPAQGVGSPLHF | TGTGCCAGCAGCCCGGCACAGGGGGTCGGATCACCCCTCCACTTT
. | TRBJ2-7 | TRBV5-4 | few | CASSLAGGDEQYF | TGTGCCAGCAGCTTGGCGGGGGGCGACGAGCAGTACTTC
TRBD1 | TRBJ1-4 | TRBV6-4 | . | CASYFGTGAGEKLFF | TGTGCCAGTTACTTCGGAACAGGGGCGGGTGAAAAACTGTTTTTT
. | TRBJ1-6 | TRBV5-1 | . | CASSLGGTNDSPLHF | TGCGCCAGCAGCTTGGGTGGGACTAACGATTCACCCCTCCACTTT
TRBD1 | TRBJ1-2 | TRBV2 | . | CASSEIGGAAYGYTF | TGTGCCAGCAGTGAAATAGGGGGCGCTGCCTATGGCTACACCTTC
TRBD1 | TRBJ2-1 | TRBV7-2 | . | CASSSGQGTDSEQFF | TGTGCCAGCAGCTCGGGACAGGGGACGGATTCGGAGCAGTTCTTC
TRBD1 | TRBJ1-1 | TRBV4-1 | . | CASSPTRQGSEAFF | TGCGCCAGCAGCCCCACAAGACAGGGTTCTGAAGCTTTCTTT
. | TRBJ2-7 | TRBV28 | . | CASRLSYEQYF | TGTGCCAGCCGGTTGAGCTACGAGCAGTACTTC
TRBD1 | TRBJ1-1 | TRBV30 | . | CAWITGGSIEAFF | TGTGCCTGGATAACAGGGGGATCAATTGAAGCTTTCTTT
. | TRBJ2-2 | TRBV5-5 | . | CASSSEVDRNTGELFF | TGTGCCAGCAGCTCAGAAGTGGACAGGAACACCGGGGAGCTGTTTTTT
TRBD1 | TRBJ2-5 | TRBV6-5 | . | CASTHSAGGKETQYF | TGTGCCAGCACCCACTCGGCAGGGGGCAAAGAGACCCAGTACTTC
. | TRBJ1-5 | TRBV19 | . | CASSAAGVVQPQHF | TGTGCCAGTAGTGCCGCAGGGGTTGTTCAGCCCCAGCATTTT
. | TRBJ1-1 | TRBV6-5 | . | CASRLRVGGTEAFF | TGTGCCAGCAGGCTCCGGGTGGGAGGGACTGAAGCTTTCTTT
TRBD2 | TRBJ2-5 | TRBV5-8 | . | CASSLSGTSPGETQYF | TGTGCCAGCAGCTTGAGCGGGACTAGTCCGGGAGAGACCCAGTACTTC
. | TRBJ2-7 | TRBV2 | . | CASRGGRSFSYEQYF | TGTGCCAGCAGGGGGGGACGGAGCTTCTCCTACGAGCAGTACTTC
TRBD1 | TRBJ1-5 | TRBV5-1 | . | CASSPGQGHQPQHF | TGCGCCAGCAGCCCGGGACAGGGACATCAGCCCCAGCATTTT
. | TRBJ2-7 | TRBV3-1/TRBV3-2 | . | CASSPRGSSYEQYF | TGTGCCAGCAGCCCCAGGGGCAGCTCCTACGAGCAGTACTTC
. | TRBJ2-3 | TRBV4-1 | . | CASSQAHRLHRSTDTQYF | TGCGCCAGCAGCCAAGCCCACAGGCTCCATCGGAGCACAGATACGCAGTATTTT